This T cell receptor beta chain comes out of a study of T-cell reconstitution after alpha-beta-depleted transplantation in children. Trimming removed 3 bases at V and 5 bases at J, with 14 bases between. Germline V gene data show CDR1 as KGHSH and CDR2 as LQKENI. The length of the CDR3 is 14 residues. As it was prepared, the TCRbeta library received unique molecular identifiers. Each CDR3 protein is one row after TCRdb ran MiXCR on the PCR reads. The top ten hold 2% to 2.5% of the sample, which has hundreds of thousands of distinct CDR3 sequences, 10% to 15% seen once. In its sample, this clonotype was seen a few times.

The rearrangement joins TRBV18 to TRBJ2-7; D not certain. The sample here was PBMCs, mostly from graft donor cells, taken 360 days after TCRalphabeta/CD19-depleted stem cell transplant. This receptor was identified in a male patient aged 10 to 17 who had a stem cell transplant for acute myeloid leukemia, so the T cells may come from the graft donor. CDR3 in DNA: TGTGCCAGCTCACCTCTCGTGGCACGACACGAGCAGTACTTC. This encodes CASSPLVARHEQYF. Full variable domain (rest looked up from reference TRBV18 and TRBJ2-7): NAGVMQNPRHLVRRRGQEARLRCSPMKGHSHVYWYRQLPEEGLKFMVYLQKENIIDESGMPKERFSAEFPKEGPSILRIQQVVRGDSAAYFCASSPLVARHEQYFGPGTRLTVT.